This TCR beta chain emerged from a study of T cells after yellow fever vaccination. TCRdb called the 5' RACE reads again in MiXCR, with one record for every CDR3 protein. The sample has about 340,000 distinct CDR3 sequences; about 12% are singletons. V was trimmed by 3 bases and J by 7 bases, leaving 15 bases between them. The CDR3 consists of 14 residues. Sequenced here: CD4+ T cells sorted from PBMCs, sampled 15 days after the yellow fever booster vaccination. The TCR was taken from a young man who received the YFV17D yellow fever vaccine. J is TRBJ1-2 and V is TRBV12-3 or TRBV12-4, with D maybe TRBD1 (5 bases). CDR3 sequence: CASSLGPGRSGYTF. The CDR3 bases are TGTGCCAGCAGTTTGGGACCGGGTCGCTCTGGCTACACCTTC.